This T cell receptor beta chain was captured by sequencing in a study of blood T cell repertoires in COVID-19 (dated by TCRdb to about 2020). About the study as a whole: Collaborator samples came from the United States, Italy and Spain and covered acute and convalescent phases of COVID-19. The material from the prospective study consisted of cDNA or gDNA derived from T cells, B-cell-depleted T cells, or PBMCs. The dataset comprised deeply sampled blood TCRbeta repertoires from subjects exposed to, actively infected with, or recovered from COVID-19. The repertoires were made available in a free public database intended to serve as a resource for research on the immune response to SARS-CoV-2. The samples were drawn from two sources: the first 160 participants of the ongoing ImmuneRACE study, and 1,254 subjects contributed by 6 global collaborators. Nearly every sample came with metadata listing a de-identified subject ID, COVID-19 status, age in years and sex. Where available, HLA class I and class II types were obtained from metadata supplied by the sample provider rather than from assay-based typing.

Collaborating institutions collected whole blood in K2EDTA tubes following their own protocols. Collaborator samples were shipped for TCRbeta analysis as frozen whole blood, isolated PBMCs, or DNA extracted from either sample type. Summary of the overall study and its limitations: How much clinical and demographic metadata was included differed by source and by participant, and the metadata was provided uncurated.

From cysteine to valine, the CDR3 is 15 amino acids long. The only DNA kept is the CDR3, 45 bases in frame from the first base. As encoded in the germline V gene (reference sequence), CDR1 is SEHNR while CDR2 is FQNEAQ. Trimming accounts for 5 bases at V and 3 bases at J, while the number of junction bases matched to no gene is 8. The immunoSEQ Assay, a bias-controlled multiplex PCR, was used to amplify TCRbeta CDR3 regions from genomic DNA. In the authors' own workflow: The number of nucleated cells in each sample was estimated by amplification of reference gene primers within the assay. Sequence reads were collapsed and filtered to measure the absolute abundance of every unique TCRbeta CDR3 rearrangement. For each sample, productive Simpson clonality was calculated as the square root of Simpson's diversity index across productive rearrangements. What TCRdb holds here is the immuneACCESS table cut down to in-frame rearrangements. Part of the clones is not present; checked against another copy, under half of the missing clones reflect an unresolved V gene, and the others are unexplained. V and J calls and clone size are as listed in that table; D and trimming were resolved from the DNA. The sample contains 25,000 to 40,000 clones, 91% of them found a single time. The leading ten clones occupy 5% to 7% of the sample.

As to this clone: No cognate antigen has been identified for it. Base quality data are lacking; no much larger clone is found one base away.

The rearranged segments are TRBV7-9 and TRBJ2-7, with 9 bases aligning to TRBD2. This clonotype was sampled from a human donor in a cohort sampled during active COVID-19. Sequenced sample: peripheral blood. The CDR3 reads as follows: CASSPVGAGGYEQYV. DNA sequence: TGTGCCAGCAGCCCCGTGGGAGCGGGAGGCTACGAGCAGTACGTC.